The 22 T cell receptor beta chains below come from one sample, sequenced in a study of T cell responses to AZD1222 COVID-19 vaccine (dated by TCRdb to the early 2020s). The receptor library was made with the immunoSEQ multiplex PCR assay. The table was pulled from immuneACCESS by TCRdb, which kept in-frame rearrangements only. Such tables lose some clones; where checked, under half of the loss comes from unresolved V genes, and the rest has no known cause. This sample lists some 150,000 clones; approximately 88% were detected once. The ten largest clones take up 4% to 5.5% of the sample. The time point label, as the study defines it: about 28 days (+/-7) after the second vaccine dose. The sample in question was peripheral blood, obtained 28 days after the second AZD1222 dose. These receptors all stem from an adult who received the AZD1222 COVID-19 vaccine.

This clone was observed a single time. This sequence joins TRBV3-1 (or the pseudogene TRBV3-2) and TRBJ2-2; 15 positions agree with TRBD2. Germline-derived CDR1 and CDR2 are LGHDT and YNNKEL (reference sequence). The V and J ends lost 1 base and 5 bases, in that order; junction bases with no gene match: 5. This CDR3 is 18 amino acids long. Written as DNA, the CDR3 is TGTGCCAGCAGCCAAGCGAACGGACTAGCGGGGGGGACCGGGGAGCTGTTTTTT. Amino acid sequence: CASSQANGLAGGTGELFF.

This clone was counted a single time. CDR3 sequence (DNA): TGTGCTAGTGGTTCGGGGACAGAGTACGAGCAGTACTTC. This codes for CASGSGTEYEQYF. V gene TRBV12-5 combines with J gene TRBJ2-7; TRBD1 agrees at 7 bases. The CDR3 runs 13 residues. V was pared by 4 bases and J by 4 bases, with 4 bases of the junction left unmatched. Germline values: CDR1 LGHNT, CDR2 FRNRAP.

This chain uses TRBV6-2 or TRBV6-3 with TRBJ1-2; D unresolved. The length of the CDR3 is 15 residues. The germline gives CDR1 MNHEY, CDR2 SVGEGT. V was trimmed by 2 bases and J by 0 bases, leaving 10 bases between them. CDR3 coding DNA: TGTGCCAGCAGTTACCCGGGGTCTTCTAACTATGGCTACACCTTC. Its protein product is CASSYPGSSNYGYTF.

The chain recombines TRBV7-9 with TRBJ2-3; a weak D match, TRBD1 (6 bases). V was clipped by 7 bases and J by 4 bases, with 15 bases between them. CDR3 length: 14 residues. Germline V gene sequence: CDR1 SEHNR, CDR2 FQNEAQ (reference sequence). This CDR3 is CASNRDTYPDTQYF. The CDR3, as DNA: TGTGCCAGCAACCGGGACACCTACCCAGATACGCAGTATTTT. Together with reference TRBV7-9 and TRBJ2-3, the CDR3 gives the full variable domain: DTGVSQNPRHKITKRGQNVTFRCDPISEHNRLYWYRQTLGQGPEFLTYFQNEAQLEKSRLLSDRFSAERPKGSFSTLEIQRTEQGDSAMYLCASNRDTYPDTQYFGPGTRLTVL.

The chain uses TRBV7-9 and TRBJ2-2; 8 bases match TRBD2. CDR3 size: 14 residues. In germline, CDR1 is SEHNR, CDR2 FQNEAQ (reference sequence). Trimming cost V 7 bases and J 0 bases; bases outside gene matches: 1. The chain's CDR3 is CASKLAANTGELFF. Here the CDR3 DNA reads TGTGCCAGCAAACTAGCGGCGAACACCGGGGAGCTGTTTTTT. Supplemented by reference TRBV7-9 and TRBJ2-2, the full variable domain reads DTGVSQNPRHKITKRGQNVTFRCDPISEHNRLYWYRQTLGQGPEFLTYFQNEAQLEKSRLLSDRFSAERPKGSFSTLEIQRTEQGDSAMYLCASKLAANTGELFFGEGSRLTVL.

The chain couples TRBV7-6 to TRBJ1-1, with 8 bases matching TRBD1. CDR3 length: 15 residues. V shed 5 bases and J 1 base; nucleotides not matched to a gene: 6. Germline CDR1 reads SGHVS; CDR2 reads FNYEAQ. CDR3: CASSLTGGENTEAFF. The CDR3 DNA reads TGTGCCAGCAGCCTAACAGGGGGGGAGAACACTGAAGCTTTCTTT.

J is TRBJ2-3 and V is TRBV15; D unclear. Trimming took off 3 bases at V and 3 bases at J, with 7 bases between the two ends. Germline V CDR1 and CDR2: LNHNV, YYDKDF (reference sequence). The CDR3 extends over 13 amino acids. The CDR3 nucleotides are TGTGCCACCAGCAGGGATCCAACAGATACGCAGTATTTT. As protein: CATSRDPTDTQYF.

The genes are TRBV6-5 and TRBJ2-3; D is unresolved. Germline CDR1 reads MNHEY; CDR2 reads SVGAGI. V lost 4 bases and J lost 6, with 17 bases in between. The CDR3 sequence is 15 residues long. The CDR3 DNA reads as TGTGCCAGCAGTTCCGGACCGACCATTCGGGATACGCAGTATTTT. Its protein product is CASSSGPTIRDTQYF.

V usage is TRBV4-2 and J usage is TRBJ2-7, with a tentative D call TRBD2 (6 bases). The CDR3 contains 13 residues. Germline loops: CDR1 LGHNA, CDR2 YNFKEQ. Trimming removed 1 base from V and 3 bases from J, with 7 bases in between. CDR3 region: CASSQGRDYEQYF. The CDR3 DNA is TGTGCCAGCAGCCAAGGGCGGGACTACGAGCAGTACTTC.

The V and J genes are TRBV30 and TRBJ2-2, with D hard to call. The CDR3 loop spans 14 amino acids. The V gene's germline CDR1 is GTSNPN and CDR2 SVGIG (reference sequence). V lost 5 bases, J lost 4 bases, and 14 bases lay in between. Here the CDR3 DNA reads TGTGCCTGGTTTCCTATCGGGTCCACCGGGGAGCTGTTTTTT. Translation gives CAWFPIGSTGELFF.

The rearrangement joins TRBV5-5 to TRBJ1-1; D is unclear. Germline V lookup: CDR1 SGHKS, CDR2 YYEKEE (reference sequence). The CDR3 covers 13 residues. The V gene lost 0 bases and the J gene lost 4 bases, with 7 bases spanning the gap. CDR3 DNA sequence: TGTGCCAGCAGCTTGGAGGACGTCACTGAAGCTTTCTTT. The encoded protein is CASSLEDVTEAFF. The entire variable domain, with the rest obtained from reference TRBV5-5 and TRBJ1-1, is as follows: DAGVTQSPTHLIKTRGQQVTLRCSPISGHKSVSWYQQVLGQGPQFIFQYYEKEERGRGNFPDRFSARQFPNYSSELNVNALLLGDSALYLCASSLEDVTEAFFGQGTRLTVV.

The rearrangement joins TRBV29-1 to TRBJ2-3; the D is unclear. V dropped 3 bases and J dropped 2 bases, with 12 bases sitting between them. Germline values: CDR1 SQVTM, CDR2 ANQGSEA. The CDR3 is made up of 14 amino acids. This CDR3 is CSVEVGKYTDTQYF. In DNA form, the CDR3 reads TGCAGCGTTGAGGTAGGGAAATACACAGATACGCAGTATTTT.

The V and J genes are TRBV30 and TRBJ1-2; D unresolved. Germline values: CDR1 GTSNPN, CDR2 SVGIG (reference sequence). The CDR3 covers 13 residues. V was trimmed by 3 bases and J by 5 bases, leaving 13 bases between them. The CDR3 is CAWRYTLGYGYTF. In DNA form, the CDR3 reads TGTGCCTGGAGATACACACTCGGGTATGGCTACACCTTC. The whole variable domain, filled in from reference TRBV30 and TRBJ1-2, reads SQTIHQWPATLVQPVGSPLSLECTVEGTSNPNLYWYRQAAGRGLQLLFYSVGIGQISSEVPQNLSASRPQDRQFILSSKKLLLSDSGFYLCAWRYTLGYGYTFGSGTRLTVV.

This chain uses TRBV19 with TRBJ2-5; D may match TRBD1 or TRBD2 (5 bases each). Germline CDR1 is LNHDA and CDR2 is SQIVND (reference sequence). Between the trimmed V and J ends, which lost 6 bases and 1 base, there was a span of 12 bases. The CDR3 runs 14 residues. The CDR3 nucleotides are TGTGCCAGTAGGGGCCGGGGCCCCCAAGAGACCCAGTACTTC. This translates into CASRGRGPQETQYF.

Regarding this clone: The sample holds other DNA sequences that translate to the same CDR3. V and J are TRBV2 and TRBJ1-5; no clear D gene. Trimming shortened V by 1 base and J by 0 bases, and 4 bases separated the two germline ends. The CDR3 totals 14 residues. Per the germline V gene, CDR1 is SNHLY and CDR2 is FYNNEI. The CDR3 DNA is TGTGCCAGCAGTGAAGGGCATAGCAATCAGCCCCAGCATTTT. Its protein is CASSEGHSNQPQHF.

CDR3 nucleotides: TGTGCCAGCAGCCCCCGGGGTGACACTGAAGCTTTCTTT. Protein: CASSPRGDTEAFF. The V and J genes are TRBV27 and TRBJ1-1; D gene ambiguous. This CDR3 region has 13 residues. The germline V gene has CDR1 MNHEY and CDR2 SMNVEV (reference sequence). Trimming stripped 6 bases from V and 3 bases from J, with 11 bases between.

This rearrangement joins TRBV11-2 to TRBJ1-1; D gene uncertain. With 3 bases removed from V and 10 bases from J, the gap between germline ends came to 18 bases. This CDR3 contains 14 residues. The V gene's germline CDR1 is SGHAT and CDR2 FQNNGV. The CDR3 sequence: CASSFSQDSRGAFF. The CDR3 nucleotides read TGTGCCAGCAGCTTCAGCCAGGACTCCCGGGGAGCTTTCTTT.

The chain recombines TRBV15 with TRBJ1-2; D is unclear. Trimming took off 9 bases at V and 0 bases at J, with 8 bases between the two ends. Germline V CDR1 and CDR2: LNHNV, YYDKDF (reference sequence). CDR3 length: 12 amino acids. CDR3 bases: TGTGCCACTTCTCGAGCTAACTATGGCTACACCTTC. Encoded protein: CATSRANYGYTF.

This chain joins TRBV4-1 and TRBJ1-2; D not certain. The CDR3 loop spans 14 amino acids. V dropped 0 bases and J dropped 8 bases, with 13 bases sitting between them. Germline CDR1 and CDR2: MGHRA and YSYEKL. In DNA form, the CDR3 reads TGCGCCAGCAGCCAAGAAACCCGATGGCAGGGCTACACCTTC. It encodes CASSQETRWQGYTF.

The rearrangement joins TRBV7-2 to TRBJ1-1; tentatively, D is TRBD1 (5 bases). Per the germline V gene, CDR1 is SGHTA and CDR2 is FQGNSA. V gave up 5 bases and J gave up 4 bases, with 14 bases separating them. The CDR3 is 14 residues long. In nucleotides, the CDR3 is TGTGCCAGCAGCGACCTAGGCGGGGGCACTGAAGCTTTCTTT. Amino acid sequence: CASSDLGGGTEAFF. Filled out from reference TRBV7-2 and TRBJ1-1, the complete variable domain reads GAGVSQSPSNKVTEKGKDVELRCDPISGHTALYWYRQSLGQGLEFLIYFQGNSAPDKSGLPSDRFSAERTGGSVSTLTIQRTQQEDSAVYLCASSDLGGGTEAFFGQGTRLTVV.

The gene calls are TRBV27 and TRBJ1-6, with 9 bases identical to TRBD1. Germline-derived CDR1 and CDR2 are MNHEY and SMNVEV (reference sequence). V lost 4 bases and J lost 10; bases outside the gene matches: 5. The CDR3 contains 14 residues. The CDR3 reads CASSYRGLRSPLHF. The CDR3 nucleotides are TGTGCCAGCAGTTACAGGGGGCTGAGGTCACCCCTCCACTTT.

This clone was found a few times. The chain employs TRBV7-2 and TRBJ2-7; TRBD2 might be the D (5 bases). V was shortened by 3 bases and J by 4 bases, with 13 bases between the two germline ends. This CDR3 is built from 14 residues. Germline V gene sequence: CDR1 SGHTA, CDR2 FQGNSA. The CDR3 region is CASSFGPSGYEQYF. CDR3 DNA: TGTGCCAGCAGCTTCGGCCCCTCGGGGTACGAGCAGTACTTC.